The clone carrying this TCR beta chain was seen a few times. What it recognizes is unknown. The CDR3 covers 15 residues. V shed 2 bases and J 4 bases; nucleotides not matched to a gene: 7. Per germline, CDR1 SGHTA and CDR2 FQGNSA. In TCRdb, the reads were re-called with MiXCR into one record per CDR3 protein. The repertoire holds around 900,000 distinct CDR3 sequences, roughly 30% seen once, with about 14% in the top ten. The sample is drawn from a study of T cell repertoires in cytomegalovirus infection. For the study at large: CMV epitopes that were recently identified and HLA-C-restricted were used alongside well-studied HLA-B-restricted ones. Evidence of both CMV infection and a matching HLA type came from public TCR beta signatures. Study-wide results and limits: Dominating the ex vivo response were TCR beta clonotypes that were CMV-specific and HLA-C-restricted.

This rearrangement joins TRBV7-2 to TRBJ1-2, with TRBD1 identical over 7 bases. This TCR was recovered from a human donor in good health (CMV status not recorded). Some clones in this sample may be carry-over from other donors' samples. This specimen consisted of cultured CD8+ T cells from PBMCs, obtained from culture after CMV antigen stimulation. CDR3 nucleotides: TGTGCCAGCAGCTTATGGCCGACAGGGCTCTATGGCTACACCTTC. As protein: CASSLWPTGLYGYTF.